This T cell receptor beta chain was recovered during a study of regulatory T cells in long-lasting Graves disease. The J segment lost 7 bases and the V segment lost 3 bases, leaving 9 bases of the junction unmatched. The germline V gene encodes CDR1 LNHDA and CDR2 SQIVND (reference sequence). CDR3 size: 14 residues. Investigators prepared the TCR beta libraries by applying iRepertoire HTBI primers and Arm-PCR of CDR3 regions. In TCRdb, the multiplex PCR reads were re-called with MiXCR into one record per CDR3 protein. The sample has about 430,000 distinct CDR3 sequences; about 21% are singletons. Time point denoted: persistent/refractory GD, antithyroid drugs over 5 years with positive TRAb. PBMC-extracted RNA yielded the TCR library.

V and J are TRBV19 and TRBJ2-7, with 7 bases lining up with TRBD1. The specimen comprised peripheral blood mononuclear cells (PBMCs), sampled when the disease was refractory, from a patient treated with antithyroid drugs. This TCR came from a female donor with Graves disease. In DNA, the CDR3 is TGTGCCAGTAGTATGAGGAGACAGGGCGATGAGCAGTACTTC. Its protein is CASSMRRQGDEQYF.